The sequence of this T cell receptor (beta chain) was determined in a study of early T cells in non-severe SARS-CoV-2 infection. Study observations and caveats: VDJdb-based annotation leaned toward anti-spike CD8 responses and missed private and CD4 specificities.

Individual cDNA molecules each received unique molecular identifiers attached to them. Via MiXCR, TCRdb re-called the 5' RACE reads, giving one row per CDR3 protein. The sample shows roughly 99,000 distinct CDR3 sequences, roughly 11% of them seen only once. CDR1 is SEHNR and CDR2 is FQNEAQ in the germline V gene (reference sequence). The V gene lost 1 base and the J gene lost 2 bases, with 15 bases spanning the gap. This CDR3 has 17 residues. This clonotype was seen only a few times. Its specificity is unknown. The sample taken for sequencing was whole blood. This chain joins TRBV7-9 and TRBJ2-1; D might be TRBD2 (6 bases). This clonotype was obtained from an adult who was a healthcare worker with PCR-confirmed SARS-CoV-2 infection or an uninfected control (not recorded which). The CDR3 DNA follows: TGTGCCAGCAGCTTAGATGAGAGGCGGGGTACCTACAATGAGCAGTTCTTC. It yields the protein CASSLDERRGTYNEQFF.